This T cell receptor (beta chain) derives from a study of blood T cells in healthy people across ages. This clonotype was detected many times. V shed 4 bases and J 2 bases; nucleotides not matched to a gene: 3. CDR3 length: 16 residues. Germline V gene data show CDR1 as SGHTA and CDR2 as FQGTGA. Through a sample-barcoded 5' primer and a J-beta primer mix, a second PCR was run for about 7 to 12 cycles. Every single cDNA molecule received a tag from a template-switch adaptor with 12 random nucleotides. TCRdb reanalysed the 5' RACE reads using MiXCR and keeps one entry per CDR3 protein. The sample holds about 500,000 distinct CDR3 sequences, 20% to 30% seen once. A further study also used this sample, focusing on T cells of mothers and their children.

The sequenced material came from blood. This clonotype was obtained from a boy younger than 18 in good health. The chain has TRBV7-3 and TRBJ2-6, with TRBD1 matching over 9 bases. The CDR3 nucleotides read TGTGCCAGCAGCTGGGACAGGGCGGCTGGGGCCAACGTCCTGACTTTC. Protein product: CASSWDRAAGANVLTF.